This T cell receptor beta chain was documented in a study of type 1 and type 2 diabetes patients. Notes on the study in general: Age and gender were not matched between study groups, possibly biasing interpretation. Type 2 diabetes and control V and J usage correlated highly, roughly 0.97. Highly-expanded CD4+ clones were few in type 2 diabetes, median one, 3.9% of reads.

V was pared by 6 bases and J by 4 bases, with 15 bases between. This CDR3 region has 14 residues. Germline CDR1 PRHDT, CDR2 FYEKMQ (reference sequence). Worth noting for this clonotype: Its specificity is not known.

PCR was run on genomic DNA. A primer set of 30 forward and 13 reverse primers amplified the CDR3. From the multiplex PCR reads, TCRdb called clonotypes with MiXCR, one entry per CDR3 protein. Of fewer than 350,000 distinct CDR3 sequences in the sample, approximately 45% were seen once. V usage is TRBV13 and J usage is TRBJ1-2, with D possibly TRBD1 on 6 matching bases. The sequencing input was peripheral blood mononuclear cells (PBMCs). The sequence was collected from a man aged 18 to 30 with type 2 diabetes. The CDR3 loop is CASSDRQDIYGYTF. CDR3 nucleotides: TGTGCCAGCAGTGACCGACAGGACATCTATGGCTACACCTTC.